This T cell receptor (beta chain) is from a study of blood T cell repertoires in COVID-19. As for the study in general: Italy, Spain and the United States were the sources of the convalescent and acute COVID-19 samples. Sample material is recorded as cDNA or gDNA derived from T cells, B-cell-depleted T cells, or PBMCs.

The CDR3 length is 15 residues. V shed 2 bases and J shed 3 bases, with 14 bases lying between them. CDR1 MNHNS and CDR2 SASEGT come from the germline V gene. In the study's own analysis: Researchers report that nucleated cell counts were estimated from reference gene primer amplification. Libraries were prepared by immunoSEQ multiplex PCR; TCRdb keeps only in-frame clonotypes and omits some of them. The V and J calls and the clone size are those of that table, but D and trimming were determined from the DNA. The sample carries approximately 280,000 clones, approximately 91% recorded once. V gene TRBV6-1 combines with J gene TRBJ2-7, with D possibly matching TRBD1 (5 bases). The sequence came from a woman in her fifties or sixties with acute or convalescent COVID-19. What was sequenced was peripheral blood. DNA of the CDR3: TGTGCCAGCAGTGAATTAGTAGGGGTGGGCTACGAGCAGTACTTC. Its translation is CASSELVGVGYEQYF.